This TCR beta chain was identified in a study of shared clonotypes between healthy human individuals. Whole-study context: Researchers assigned three CD4 naive, three CD4 memory, two CD8 naive and one CD8 memory plate to each donor.

Assay used: immunoSEQ multiplex PCR; TCRdb lists only in-frame clones, some missing. The sample includes fewer than 850,000 clones, 60% to 80% of them seen just once. Of note for this clone: The antigen is unknown.

Broader study findings: Among a handful of donors, approximately 5% of naive CD4 clonotypes were found in common. Rarefaction showed that sequencing of sorted subsets was incomplete (despite large depth).

The CDR3 runs 14 residues. V lost 5 bases, J lost 5 bases, and 14 bases lay in between. Germline V CDR1 and CDR2: WSHSY, SAAADI. The donor cohort consisted entirely of Caucasian adults residing in Nashville, Tennessee. The receptor was isolated from a woman between 25 and 40 years old in good health. Sequenced material: memory CD4+ T cells sorted from blood. Subset noted: CD45RA-negative fraction. The chain employs TRBV10-2 and TRBJ2-3, with D tentatively TRBD2 (6 bases). CDR3 loop: CASSIGAGRDTQYF. In nucleotides, the CDR3 is TGCGCCAGCAGTATAGGAGCGGGTCGAGATACGCAGTATTTT.